This T cell receptor beta chain came from a study of T-cell memory formation after mild COVID-19. Study at large: The study found TCR clusters largely donor specific.

Study findings and constraints: Clones which contracted sat mainly in CM and EM if CD4+, and in EMRA if CD8+.

Trimming took 7 bases from V and 5 from J, leaving 17 bases between them. CDR3 length equals 14 residues. Constant-segment primers served in 5'RACE that generated TCR alpha and TCR beta cDNA libraries bearing sample barcodes and UMIs. TCRdb re-called the 5' RACE reads with MiXCR, one entry per CDR3 protein. The table records 560,000 or so distinct CDR3 sequences, around 15% of them present only once. In its sample, this clonotype was seen a few times. The antigen is not known. This clonotype was obtained from an adult woman who had mild COVID-19 (a few samples of this study predate the infection). Cell type and time point are not known. The chain combines TRBV12-3 or TRBV12-4 with TRBJ1-1; D remains unclear. The sample taken for sequencing was PBMCs or a T cell subset sorted from them (not recorded which). The CDR3 coding sequence is TGTGCCAGCAATATCGATCGCGTGGGTACTGAAGCTTTCTTT. It specifies CASNIDRVGTEAFF.